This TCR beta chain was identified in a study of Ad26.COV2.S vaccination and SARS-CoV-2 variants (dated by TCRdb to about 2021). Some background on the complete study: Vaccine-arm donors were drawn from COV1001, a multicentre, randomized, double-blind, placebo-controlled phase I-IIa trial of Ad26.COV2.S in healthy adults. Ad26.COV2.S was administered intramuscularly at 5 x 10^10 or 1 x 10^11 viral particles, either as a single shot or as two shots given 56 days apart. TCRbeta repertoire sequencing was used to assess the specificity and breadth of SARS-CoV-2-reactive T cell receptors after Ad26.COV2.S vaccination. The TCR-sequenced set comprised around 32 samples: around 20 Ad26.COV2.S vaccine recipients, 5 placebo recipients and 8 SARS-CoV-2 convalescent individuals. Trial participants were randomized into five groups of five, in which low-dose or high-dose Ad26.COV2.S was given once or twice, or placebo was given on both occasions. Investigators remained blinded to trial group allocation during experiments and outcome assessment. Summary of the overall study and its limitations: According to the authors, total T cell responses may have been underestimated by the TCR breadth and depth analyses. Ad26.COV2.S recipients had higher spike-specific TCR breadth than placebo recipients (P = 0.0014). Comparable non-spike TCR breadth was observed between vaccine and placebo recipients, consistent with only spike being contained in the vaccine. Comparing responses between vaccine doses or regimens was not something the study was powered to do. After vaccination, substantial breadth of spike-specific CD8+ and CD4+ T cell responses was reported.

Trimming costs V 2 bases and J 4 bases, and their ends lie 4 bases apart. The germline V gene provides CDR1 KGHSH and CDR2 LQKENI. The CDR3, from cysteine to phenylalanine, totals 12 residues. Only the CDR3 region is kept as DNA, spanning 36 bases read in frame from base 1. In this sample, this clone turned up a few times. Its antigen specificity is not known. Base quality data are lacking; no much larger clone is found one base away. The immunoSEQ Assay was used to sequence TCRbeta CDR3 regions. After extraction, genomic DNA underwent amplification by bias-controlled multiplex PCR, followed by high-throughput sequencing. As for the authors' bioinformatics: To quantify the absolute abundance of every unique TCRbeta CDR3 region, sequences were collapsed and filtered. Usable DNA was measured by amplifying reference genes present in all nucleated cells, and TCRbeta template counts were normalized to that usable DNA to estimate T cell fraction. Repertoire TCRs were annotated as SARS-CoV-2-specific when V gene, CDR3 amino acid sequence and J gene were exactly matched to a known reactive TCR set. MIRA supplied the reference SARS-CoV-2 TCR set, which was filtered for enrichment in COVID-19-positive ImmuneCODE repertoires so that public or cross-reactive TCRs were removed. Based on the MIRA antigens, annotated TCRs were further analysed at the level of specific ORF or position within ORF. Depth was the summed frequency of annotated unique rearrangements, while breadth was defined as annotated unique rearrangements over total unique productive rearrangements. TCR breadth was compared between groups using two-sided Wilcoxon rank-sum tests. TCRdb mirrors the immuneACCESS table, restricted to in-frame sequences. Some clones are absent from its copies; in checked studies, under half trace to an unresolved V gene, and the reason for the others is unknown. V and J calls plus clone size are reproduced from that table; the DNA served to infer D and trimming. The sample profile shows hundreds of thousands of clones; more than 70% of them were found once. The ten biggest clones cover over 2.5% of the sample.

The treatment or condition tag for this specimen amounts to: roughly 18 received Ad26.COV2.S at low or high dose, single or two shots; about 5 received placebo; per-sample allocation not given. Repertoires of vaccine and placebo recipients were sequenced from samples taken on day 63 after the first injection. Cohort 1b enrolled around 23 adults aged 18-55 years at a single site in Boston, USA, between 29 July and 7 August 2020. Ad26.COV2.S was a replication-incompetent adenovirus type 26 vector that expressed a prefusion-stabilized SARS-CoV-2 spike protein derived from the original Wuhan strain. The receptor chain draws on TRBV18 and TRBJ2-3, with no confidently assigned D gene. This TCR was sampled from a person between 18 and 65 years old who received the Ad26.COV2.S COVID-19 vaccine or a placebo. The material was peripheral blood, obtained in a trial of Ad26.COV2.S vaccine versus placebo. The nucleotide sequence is TGTGCCAGCTCACCATCGTCAGATACGCAGTATTTT. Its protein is CASSPSSDTQYF.